This T cell receptor beta chain derives from a study of control samples from healthy donors and cancer patients. Germline trimming cut 8 bases from V and 1 base from J; bases unmatched to any gene: 4. The CDR3 runs 16 residues. CDR1 SGHTA and CDR2 FQGNSA come from the germline V gene. Only in-frame clones appear in the TCRdb table, and some are missing; sequencing was by immunoSEQ multiplex PCR. The table records some 97,000 clones, roughly 87% of them present only once. The sequence was obtained from a woman between 45 and 65 years old in good health. Sample: blood. The rearrangement uses TRBV7-2 and TRBJ2-6, with 11 positions matching TRBD1. CDR3 region: CASGGQGASGANVLTF. CDR3 nucleotide sequence: TGTGCCAGCGGAGGACAGGGGGCGTCTGGGGCCAACGTCCTGACTTTC. The full variable domain, rest sourced from reference TRBV7-2 and TRBJ2-6, is GAGVSQSPSNKVTEKGKDVELRCDPISGHTALYWYRQSLGQGLEFLIYFQGNSAPDKSGLPSDRFSAERTGGSVSTLTIQRTQQEDSAVYLCASGGQGASGANVLTFGAGSRLTVL.